This T cell receptor (beta chain) was recovered during a study of shared T cell receptors in the human thymus. Repertoires were generated with immunoSEQ multiplex PCR, while TCRdb's copy carries only in-frame clones and drops some. Counted here are about 610,000 clones, 88% occurring once; the ten biggest clones make up 0.0095% to 0.011%. CDR1 is MDHEN and CDR2 is SYDVKM in the germline V gene. Trimming cost V 6 bases and J 0 bases, with 19 bases left between them. The CDR3 is made up of 17 amino acids. Only one count was recorded for this clone. These data are also associated with another study on human thymus T cells.

Sequencing was carried out using thymocytes. This receptor was taken from a boy under three years old with a congenital heart defect. The chain combines TRBV28 with TRBJ2-3; D is unclear. The CDR3 protein is CASSPEEFAPSTDTQYF. CDR3 nucleotides: TGTGCCAGCAGCCCTGAGGAGTTTGCCCCTAGCACAGATACGCAGTATTTT.